The 18 T cell receptor beta chains below all came from one sample that was sequenced in a study of cytomegalovirus exposure and HLA in healthy donors. In the PCR, 60 Vbeta and 13 Jbeta primers were used. Using immunoSEQ multiplex PCR, the repertoire was profiled, and TCRdb retains in-frame clones only, with some absent. The sample gives roughly 170,000 clones, 77% of which show up once; 1.5% to 2% is in the top ten. Material: PBMCs. All receptors come from a woman between 25 and 40 years old in good health and CMV-seronegative.

This clone was seen a handful of times. J is TRBJ1-5 and V is TRBV10-2; the match to TRBD1 covers 7 bases. Trimming removed 4 bases from V and 0 bases from J; junction bases left unmatched: 3. Germline V gene sequence: CDR1 WSHSY, CDR2 SAAADI. The CDR3 contains 15 residues. The CDR3, as DNA: TGCGCCAGCAGTGTAACAGGGGATAGCAATCAGCCCCAGCATTTT. This translates into CASSVTGDSNQPQHF.

V and J are TRBV4-1 and TRBJ2-5, with 7 bases aligning to TRBD1. The CDR3 runs to 14 residues. After removal of 0 bases from V and 7 bases from J, the junction contained 5 bases not matched to a gene. Germline values: CDR1 MGHRA, CDR2 YSYEKL. Written as DNA, the CDR3 is TGCGCCAGCAGCCAAGACCGGGACAGAGTGACCCAGTACTTC. Residues: CASSQDRDRVTQYF.

This chain connects TRBV7-2 to TRBJ1-1; D unclear. V lost 3 bases, J lost 8 bases, and 16 bases lay in between. Germline V gene data show CDR1 as SGHTA and CDR2 as FQGNSA. This CDR3 has 14 amino acids. Here the CDR3 reads CASSLSVWRSEAFF. CDR3 DNA sequence: TGTGCCAGCAGCTTGTCGGTATGGAGGTCGGAAGCTTTCTTT.

The rearrangement uses TRBV30 and TRBJ2-7; tentatively, D is TRBD1 (5 bases). Deletions cut 8 bases from V and 4 bases from J, with 18 bases between. The CDR3 totals 13 residues. The germline gives CDR1 GTSNPN, CDR2 SVGIG (reference sequence). As DNA, the CDR3 is TGTGCCGTGGGGATCGGTGGGGCATACGAGCAGTACTTC. It translates to CAVGIGGAYEQYF.

The J gene is TRBJ2-7, the V gene TRBV29-1; 9 bases map to TRBD1. J gave up 2 bases and V 0 bases, and 5 bases lay outside the gene matches. The CDR3 sequence is 15 residues long. Germline CDR1 SQVTM, CDR2 ANQGSEA. This chain's CDR3 is CSVEDQDRGTYEQYF. The CDR3 nucleotides read TGCAGCGTTGAAGATCAGGACAGGGGAACCTACGAGCAGTACTTC.

The rearrangement uses TRBV11-2 and TRBJ2-5, with TRBD1 matching 11 bases. With 2 bases clipped from V and 2 bases from J, the junction kept 7 bases outside the gene matches. Per the germline V gene, CDR1 is SGHAT and CDR2 is FQNNGV. The CDR3 spans 17 residues. The CDR3 DNA sequence: TGTGCCAGCAGCTTATATCACCGGGACAGGGGGCAAGAGACCCAGTACTTC. This gives the protein CASSLYHRDRGQETQYF. Based on the CDR3 plus reference TRBV11-2 and TRBJ2-5, the full variable domain is EAGVAQSPRYKIIEKRQSVAFWCNPISGHATLYWYQQILGQGPKLLIQFQNNGVVDDSQLPKDRFSAERLKGVDSTLKIQPAKLEDSAVYLCASSLYHRDRGQETQYFGPGTRLLVL.

The V gene is TRBV29-1, the J gene TRBJ1-1; TRBD1 matches at 8 bases. The CDR3 covers 13 residues. Germline V CDR1 and CDR2: SQVTM, ANQGSEA. The J segment lost 1 base and the V segment lost 5 bases, leaving 3 bases of the junction unmatched. The CDR3 spells CSVQGARNTEAFF. The CDR3 DNA reads TGCAGCGTTCAGGGGGCGAGGAACACTGAAGCTTTCTTT.

V gene TRBV5-1 combines with J gene TRBJ2-7; tentatively, D is TRBD1 (5 bases). Trimming removed 2 bases at V and 2 bases at J, with 14 bases between. This CDR3 has 15 amino acids. Germline CDR1 SGHRS, CDR2 YFSETQ. CDR3 loop: CASSFLRQTPYEQYF. The CDR3 nucleotides read TGCGCCAGCAGCTTTTTACGACAGACCCCCTACGAGCAGTACTTC.

This chain joins TRBV27 and TRBJ2-3, with 9 bases lining up with TRBD2. There are 15 residues in the CDR3. J gave up 2 bases and V 5 bases, and 5 bases lay outside the gene matches. Germline V gene lookup returns CDR1 MNHEY and CDR2 SMNVEV (reference sequence). This CDR3 reads CASSLLAGFTDTQYF. Here the CDR3 DNA reads TGTGCCAGCAGTCTCCTAGCGGGATTCACAGATACGCAGTATTTT.

V is TRBV21-1 and J is TRBJ2-5; the table gives TRBD2 as D, unverified against the DNA. TRBV21-1 is termed a pseudogene. The CDR3 extends over 15 amino acids. The CDR3 spells CASSIRYEDQETQYF. The CDR3 DNA reads TGTGCCAGCAGCATCCGATATGAGGACCAAGAGACCCAGTACTTC.

The chain carries TRBV4-2 and TRBJ2-4, with 7 bases that match TRBD2. The CDR3 loop spans 16 amino acids. Unmatched junction bases numbered 9, after V lost 0 bases and J lost 7 bases. CDR1 is LGHNA and CDR2 is YNFKEQ in the germline V gene. The CDR3 region has the DNA TGTGCCAGCAGCCAAGAGTATTTCCCCGGGGGGAACATTCAGTACTTC. Its translation: CASSQEYFPGGNIQYF.

The rearrangement uses TRBV7-9 and TRBJ1-4; maybe TRBD1 (5 bases). CDR1 is SEHNR, CDR2 FQNEAQ, per germline (reference sequence). This CDR3 is 15 amino acids long. V lost 5 bases to trimming and J lost 5 bases, with 15 bases between them. As DNA, the CDR3 is TGTGCCAGCAGCCCACAGACAGCCCAAAATGAAAAACTGTTTTTT. This codes for CASSPQTAQNEKLFF. The full variable domain, its missing parts supplied by reference TRBV7-9 and TRBJ1-4, is DTGVSQNPRHKITKRGQNVTFRCDPISEHNRLYWYRQTLGQGPEFLTYFQNEAQLEKSRLLSDRFSAERPKGSFSTLEIQRTEQGDSAMYLCASSPQTAQNEKLFFGSGTQLSVL.

The chain links TRBV10-2 to TRBJ1-5, with 8 bases identical to TRBD1. This CDR3 spans 15 amino acids. The V and J ends lost 4 bases and 6 bases, in that order; junction bases with no gene match: 8. Germline V gives CDR1 WSHSY, CDR2 SAAADI. The CDR3 nucleotides read TGCGCCAGCAGTGCAAAAGACAGGGGCAGTCAGCCCCAGCATTTT. Encoded protein: CASSAKDRGSQPQHF.

The chain employs TRBV27 and TRBJ2-3; maybe TRBD2 (7 bases). This CDR3 is built from 18 residues. Germline V gene sequence: CDR1 MNHEY, CDR2 SMNVEV (reference sequence). V was trimmed by 7 bases and J by 8 bases, leaving 31 bases between them. The CDR3: CASTPRPGRGGGVGTQYF. In DNA form, the CDR3 reads TGTGCCAGCACTCCTCGCCCGGGCCGGGGAGGGGGAGTGGGTACGCAGTATTTT.

The V and J genes are TRBV28 and TRBJ1-5, with 7 bases lining up with TRBD1. This CDR3 is 15 amino acids long. After removal of 6 bases from V and 4 bases from J, the junction contained 9 bases not matched to a gene. Germline V gives CDR1 MDHEN, CDR2 SYDVKM. For the CDR3, the DNA is TGTGCCAGCAGCGTTGCGGGACAGAAGAATCAGCCCCAGCATTTT. It is translated as CASSVAGQKNQPQHF.

This clone was observed a few times. The chain carries TRBV28 and TRBJ2-7, with 11 bases matching TRBD2. The CDR3 contains 17 residues. The V segment lost 8 bases and the J segment 2 bases; nucleotides outside the gene matches: 14. Germline lookup yields CDR1 MDHEN and CDR2 SYDVKM. The CDR3 loop is CASYQRRDSGGAYEQYF. For the CDR3, the DNA is TGTGCCAGCTACCAGCGTCGGGATAGCGGGGGGGCCTACGAGCAGTACTTC. Full variable domain (remainder filled in from reference TRBV28 and TRBJ2-7): DVKVTQSSRYLVKRTGEKVFLECVQDMDHENMFWYRQDPGLGLRLIYFSYDVKMKEKGDIPEGYSVSREKKERFSLILESASTNQTSMYLCASYQRRDSGGAYEQYFGPGTRLTVT.

This chain uses TRBV29-1 with TRBJ1-5; TRBD1 might be the D (6 bases). Trimming shortened V by 6 bases and J by 6 bases, and 15 bases separated the two germline ends. The germline V gene has CDR1 SQVTM and CDR2 ANQGSEA. The CDR3 sequence is 13 residues long. Here the CDR3 reads CSVAQGPTQPQHF. The CDR3 region has the DNA TGCAGCGTCGCACAGGGCCCGACTCAGCCCCAGCATTTT.

The rearrangement uses TRBV2 and TRBJ1-1; 9 bases agree with TRBD1. V lost 7 bases, J lost 7 bases, and 7 bases stayed unmatched. Germline V gene lookup returns CDR1 SNHLY and CDR2 FYNNEI. The CDR3 covers 13 residues. The CDR3, as DNA: TGTGCCAGCACCCCGGGACAGGGACGTGAAGCTTTCTTT. Translating it yields CASTPGQGREAFF.